This T cell receptor beta chain was sequenced in a study of cytomegalovirus exposure and HLA in healthy donors. Study-wide results and limits: Most subjects' HLA-A and HLA-B alleles were reportedly predicted from TCR beta sequences. CMV serostatus stood as the only immune exposure information on hand.

Samples came from healthy bone marrow donors. The germline V gene has CDR1 SGHRS and CDR2 YFSETQ. Trimming left V 2 bases short and J 1 base short, with 14 bases between. This CDR3 is built from 16 residues. This clone was counted a single time. The antigen is not known. PCR amplification relied on 60 Vbeta primers (plus 13 Jbeta primers). Using immunoSEQ multiplex PCR, the repertoire was profiled, and TCRdb retains in-frame clones only, with some absent. This table holds roughly 110,000 clones, roughly 82% found once. This receptor was identified in a male donor in good health and CMV-seropositive. The source material was PBMCs. V gene TRBV5-1 combines with J gene TRBJ2-3; a possible D gene is TRBD1 (6 bases). In nucleotides, the CDR3 is TGCGCCAGCAGCTTTGGCAGGGGTGACGGCACAGATACGCAGTATTTT. Translated, it gives CASSFGRGDGTDTQYF.